A selection of T cell receptor beta chains follows, all from one sample in a study of T cell clones after liver transplantation. Clones were sequenced by immunoSEQ multiplex PCR, and TCRdb holds only the in-frame ones, with some missing. The table has just over 60,000 clones, 60% to 80% seen once. Sequenced material: CD4+ T cells from blood, taken before liver transplant. These receptors came from a human donor who received a liver transplant. Both conserved end residues are part of each CDR3. Fields, in order: CDR3 DNA, CDR3 protein, J gene, clone size, V gene, D gene. D genes are given only for firm matches. Size is stated for part of the rows, as once, few or many counts, or as a class when the clone is expanded.

DNA: TGTGCCAGCAGCTTAGCCCCGGACAGCCGAAGGAATGACTATGGCTACACCTTC
CDR3: CASSLAPDSRRNDYGYTF
J: TRBJ1-2
size: .
V: TRBV7-2
D: .

DNA: TGTGCCACCAGCAAAGGCTGGGGACAGGGCTTTGGGGAGTACTTC
CDR3: CATSKGWGQGFGEYF
J: TRBJ2-7
size: few
V: TRBV15
D: TRBD1

DNA: TGTGCCAGCAGTTTAAGGCCGGGACTCTATGGCTACACCTTC
CDR3: CASSLRPGLYGYTF
J: TRBJ1-2
size: .
V: TRBV28
D: .

DNA: TGCGCCAGCAGCCAGCCGGGACAGGGTATTTACGAGCAGTACTTC
CDR3: CASSQPGQGIYEQYF
J: TRBJ2-7
size: once
V: TRBV4-1
D: TRBD1

DNA: TGTGCCAGCAGGAGGAAGGGGACTAGCCGTTCGTACCAAGAGACCCAGTACTTC
CDR3: CASRRKGTSRSYQETQYF
J: TRBJ2-5
size: .
V: TRBV2
D: TRBD2

DNA: TGTGCCAGCTCCCCCGTAGGGACAGGAGCTTTGGAGCAGTACTTC
CDR3: CASSPVGTGALEQYF
J: TRBJ2-7
size: .
V: TRBV18
D: TRBD1

DNA: TGTGCCAGTCGACAGGGTAATGAAAAACTGTTTTTT
CDR3: CASRQGNEKLFF
J: TRBJ1-4
size: .
V: TRBV2
D: TRBD1

DNA: TGTGCCAGCTCGGGACAGGGGGGGAGAAGCAATCAGCCCCAGCATTTT
CDR3: CASSGQGGRSNQPQHF
J: TRBJ1-5
size: .
V: TRBV2
D: TRBD1

DNA: TGTGCCAGCAGGACTGAAGGGGCTGGAAACACCATATATTTT
CDR3: CASRTEGAGNTIYF
J: TRBJ1-3
size: .
V: TRBV6-6
D: .

DNA: TGTGCCAGCAGCGGTGGCGGGGCTTCCTCCTACGAGCAGTACTTC
CDR3: CASSGGGASSYEQYF
J: TRBJ2-7
size: .
V: TRBV9
D: .

DNA: TGTGCCAGCAGTTCAAAGGACAGGGGGTATAATTCACCCCTCCACTTT
CDR3: CASSSKDRGYNSPLHF
J: TRBJ1-6
size: .
V: TRBV28
D: TRBD1

DNA: TGTGCCAGCAGAAACAGTGAGATTAACTATGGCTACACCTTC
CDR3: CASRNSEINYGYTF
J: TRBJ1-2
size: .
V: TRBV6-6
D: .

DNA: TGTGCCAGCAGCCTAGGAACTAGCGGGCCGGGTGGGCTGTTTTTT
CDR3: CASSLGTSGPGGLFF
J: TRBJ2-2
size: .
V: TRBV9
D: TRBD2

DNA: TGCGCCAGCAGTGAGTCGGGTGGGACAGGGGCCCTTCATGAGCAGTTCTTC
CDR3: CASSESGGTGALHEQFF
J: TRBJ2-1
size: .
V: TRBV10-2
D: TRBD1

DNA: TGTGCCAGCAGTTACCCTAGCGGGGGGACCAATGAGCAGTTCTTC
CDR3: CASSYPSGGTNEQFF
J: TRBJ2-1
size: once
V: TRBV6-5
D: TRBD2

DNA: TGTGCCAGCAGCCAGTTCGGGACAGCAAATAATTCACCCCTCCACTTT
CDR3: CASSQFGTANNSPLHF
J: TRBJ1-6
size: many
V: TRBV2
D: TRBD1

DNA: TGTGCCATCAGCGAAAGGGGGGGCGCAGATGGCGAGCAGTACTTC
CDR3: CAISERGGADGEQYF
J: TRBJ2-7
size: .
V: TRBV10-3
D: .

DNA: TGTGCCAGCAGTGAACGGGGGGCTATCGATGGCTACACCTTC
CDR3: CASSERGAIDGYTF
J: TRBJ1-2
size: .
V: TRBV6-5
D: .

DNA: TGTGCCAGCACAAAGGGAGGGCAGGGGCTCAATCAGCCCCAGCATTTT
CDR3: CASTKGGQGLNQPQHF
J: TRBJ1-5
size: .
V: TRBV5-8
D: .

DNA: TGTGCCAGCAGCCCCAATCCCGCGGGGAACACTGAAGCTTTCTTT
CDR3: CASSPNPAGNTEAFF
J: TRBJ1-1
size: .
V: TRBV9
D: .

DNA: TGTGCCAGCAGTTCTGACAGGGAGGGCTACACCTTC
CDR3: CASSSDREGYTF
J: TRBJ1-2
size: .
V: TRBV7-8
D: TRBD1